The 10 T cell receptor beta chains below were found in one sample sequenced in a study of blood T cell repertoires in COVID-19. Assay used: immunoSEQ multiplex PCR; TCRdb lists only in-frame clones, some missing. The sample includes approximately 160,000 clones, around four fifths seen only once; the top ten take roughly 7.3%. Sequencing was performed on PBMCs or T cells enriched from blood (not recorded which). Receptors originate from a woman between 45 and 65 years old who had recovered from COVID-19.

This chain links TRBV7-2 with TRBJ1-2; D remains unclear. Trimming pared 1 base from V and 4 bases from J, leaving 13 bases between. This CDR3 region has 15 residues. Germline CDR1 reads SGHTA; CDR2 reads FQGNSA. CDR3 loop: CASSLEGVRGYGYTF. In DNA, the CDR3 is TGTGCCAGCAGCTTAGAGGGCGTACGGGGCTATGGCTACACCTTC.

This chain joins TRBV5-1 and TRBJ2-1, with 11 bases lining up with TRBD2. The CDR3 covers 15 residues. CDR1 and CDR2 from the germline V gene are SGHRS and YFSETQ. The trim removed 0 bases at V and 9 bases at J, leaving 5 bases unmatched. CDR3 sequence reads: CASSLVGLAGGEQFF. The CDR3 nucleotides read TGCGCCAGCAGCTTGGTTGGGCTAGCGGGAGGTGAGCAGTTCTTC.

V is TRBV11-2 and J is TRBJ2-2, with TRBD1 identical over 7 bases. This CDR3 has 17 amino acids. CDR1 is SGHAT and CDR2 is FQNNGV in the germline V gene. V shed 5 bases and J 4 bases; nucleotides not matched to a gene: 13. CDR3 sequence reads: CASSPHKTGSGTGELFF. Here the CDR3 DNA reads TGTGCCAGCAGCCCCCATAAGACAGGGTCGGGCACCGGGGAGCTGTTTTTT.

V gene TRBV6-5 combines with J gene TRBJ1-1; 9 bases are a match to TRBD1. Germline V lookup: CDR1 MNHEY, CDR2 SVGAGI. V lost 6 bases to trimming and J lost 0 bases; unmatched junction nucleotides: 5. The CDR3 has 15 residues. CDR3 amino acids: CASRRQGGMNTEAFF. The CDR3 DNA sequence: TGTGCCAGCAGAAGACAGGGGGGAATGAACACTGAAGCTTTCTTT.

The CDR3 DNA sequence: TGCGCCAGCAGCTCTCGAGAGACCCAGTACTTC. It translates to CASSSRETQYF. V is TRBV5-1 and J is TRBJ2-5; no clear D gene. Trimming removed 3 bases from V and 4 bases from J, with 4 bases in between. The CDR3 covers 11 residues. Germline V lookup: CDR1 SGHRS, CDR2 YFSETQ.

This rearrangement joins TRBV19 to TRBJ1-5; 8 bases align to TRBD1. Germline CDR1 is LNHDA and CDR2 is SQIVND (reference sequence). The V segment lost 6 bases and the J segment 5 bases; nucleotides outside the gene matches: 9. The CDR3 length is 15 residues. The DNA of the CDR3 is TGTGCCAGTAGCACAAGGGACAGGCTACATCAGCCCCAGCATTTT. Amino acid sequence: CASSTRDRLHQPQHF. The full variable domain, rest sourced from reference TRBV19 and TRBJ1-5, is DGGITQSPKYLFRKEGQNVTLSCEQNLNHDAMYWYRQDPGQGLRLIYYSQIVNDFQKGDIAEGYSVSREKKESFPLTVTSAQKNPTAFYLCASSTRDRLHQPQHFGDGTRLSIL.

The chain joins TRBV6-5 to TRBJ1-3, with TRBD1 identical over 7 bases. The junction had 5 bases not matched to a gene; V was cut back by 0 bases and J by 3 bases. The CDR3 covers 16 residues. The V gene's germline CDR1 is MNHEY and CDR2 SVGAGI. The CDR3 loop is CASSYSGQGGGNTIYF. The DNA for the CDR3 is TGTGCCAGCAGTTACTCGGGGCAGGGGGGTGGAAACACCATATATTTT.

The genes are TRBV2 and TRBJ1-1; 10 positions match TRBD1. Trimming at V came to 7 bases and at J to 5 bases, leaving 7 bases not matched to a gene. The CDR3 runs to 14 residues. Germline V lookup: CDR1 SNHLY, CDR2 FYNNEI. The CDR3 nucleotides read TGTGCCAGCATTATGGACAGGGGGGATACTGAAGCTTTCTTT. It specifies CASIMDRGDTEAFF. The variable domain in full, completed from reference TRBV2 and TRBJ1-1, reads EPEVTQTPSHQVTQMGQEVILRCVPISNHLYFYWYRQILGQKVEFLVSFYNNEISEKSEIFDDQFSVERPDGSNFTLKIRSTKLEDSAMYFCASIMDRGDTEAFFGQGTRLTVV.

The chain combines TRBV7-2 with TRBJ2-3; D perhaps matches TRBD2 (5 bases). Trimming pared 7 bases from V and 1 base from J, leaving 18 bases between. This CDR3 has 16 residues. The germline V gene encodes CDR1 SGHTA and CDR2 FQGNSA. This chain's CDR3 is CASKVVGTRGTDTQYF. CDR3 DNA: TGTGCCAGCAAAGTCGTGGGAACTAGGGGCACAGATACGCAGTATTTT. The full variable domain, with the rest looked up from reference TRBV7-2 and TRBJ2-3, is GAGVSQSPSNKVTEKGKDVELRCDPISGHTALYWYRQSLGQGLEFLIYFQGNSAPDKSGLPSDRFSAERTGGSVSTLTIQRTQQEDSAVYLCASKVVGTRGTDTQYFGPGTRLTVL.

V usage is TRBV6-2 or TRBV6-3 and J usage is TRBJ2-7; D gene ambiguous. This CDR3 comprises 12 residues. Germline V lookup: CDR1 MNHEY, CDR2 SVGEGT. V lost 2 bases and J 2 bases, leaving 4 bases between the germline ends. The DNA for the CDR3 is TGTGCCAGCAGTTACATAACCTACGAGCAGTACTTC. Translation: CASSYITYEQYF.